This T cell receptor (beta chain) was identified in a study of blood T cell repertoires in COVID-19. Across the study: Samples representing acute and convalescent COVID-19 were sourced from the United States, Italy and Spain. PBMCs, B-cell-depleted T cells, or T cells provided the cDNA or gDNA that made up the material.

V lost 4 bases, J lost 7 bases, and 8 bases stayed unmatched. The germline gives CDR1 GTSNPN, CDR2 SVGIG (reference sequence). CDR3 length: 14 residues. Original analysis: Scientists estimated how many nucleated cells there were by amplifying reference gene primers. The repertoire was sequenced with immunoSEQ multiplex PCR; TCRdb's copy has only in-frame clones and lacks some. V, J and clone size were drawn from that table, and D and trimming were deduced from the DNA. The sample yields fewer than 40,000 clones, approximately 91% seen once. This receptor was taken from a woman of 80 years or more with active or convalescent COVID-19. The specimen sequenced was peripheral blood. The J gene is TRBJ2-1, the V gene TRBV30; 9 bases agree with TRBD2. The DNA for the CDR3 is TGTGCCTGGAATTATCCTAGCGGGGTAAATGAGCAGTTCTTC. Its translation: CAWNYPSGVNEQFF.